This is a list of T cell receptor beta chains from one sample in a study of blood T cells in healthy people across ages. TCRdb fed the 5' RACE reads into MiXCR, producing one record per CDR3 protein. The repertoire consists of about 1.7 million distinct CDR3 sequences, with 28% occurring once and the leading ten covering about 8%. Sequencing was done on a sample of blood. Receptors were obtained from a woman in her twenties or thirties in good health. Both conserved end residues are part of each CDR3. The order of the fields is J gene, clone size, V gene, D gene, CDR3 protein, CDR3 DNA. A D gene is named only where the DNA matches it firmly. Clone size is not always given. Where it is, it says once, few, many or a class for expanded clones.

TRBJ2-5,-,TRBV20-1,-,CSASDARPQETQYF,TGCAGTGCCTCCGATGCTCGACCCCAAGAGACCCAGTACTTC
TRBJ2-7,few,TRBV30,-,CAWSKGPSKTYEQYF,TGTGCCTGGAGTAAAGGACCTTCCAAGACCTACGAGCAGTACTTC
TRBJ2-2,few,TRBV14,-,CASSRQPLNTGELFF,TGTGCCAGCAGCCGACAGCCCTTGAACACCGGGGAGCTGTTTTTT
TRBJ2-3,few,TRBV29-1,-,CIVEDGRGGADTQYF,TGCATCGTTGAAGATGGGCGGGGAGGTGCAGATACGCAGTATTTT
TRBJ2-3,-,TRBV27,TRBD2,CASSNRGGTDTQYF,TGTGCCAGCAGTAATCGGGGGGGCACAGATACGCAGTATTTT
TRBJ2-7,-,TRBV27,-,CASSQSPRGSYEQYF,TGTGCCAGCAGCCAATCCCCCAGGGGCTCCTACGAGCAGTACTTC
TRBJ2-3,-,TRBV5-1,-,CASSLATTNADTQYF,TGCGCCAGCAGCTTGGCCACGACAAACGCAGATACGCAGTATTTT
TRBJ2-7,few,TRBV18,-,CASSPRASQDGYEQYF,TGTGCCAGCTCACCACGAGCGTCCCAAGACGGCTACGAGCAGTACTTC
TRBJ1-3,once,TRBV20-1,-,CSAMSGGNTIYF,TGCAGTGCTATGAGCGGGGGAAACACCATATATTTT
TRBJ2-7,few,TRBV19,TRBD1,CASGTTGRLSEQYF,TGTGCCAGTGGTACGACAGGGAGACTGAGCGAGCAGTACTTC
TRBJ2-7,many,TRBV6-2/TRBV6-3,-,CASSSEIYSYEQYF,TGTGCCAGCAGTTCAGAAATTTACTCCTACGAGCAGTACTTC
TRBJ2-7,few,TRBV12-5,TRBD1,CASGGAGGYEQYF,TGTGCTAGTGGCGGGGCAGGGGGCTACGAGCAGTACTTC
TRBJ2-3,few,TRBV7-8,TRBD1,CASSQRRTGGKDTQYF,TGTGCCAGCAGTCAACGACGCACAGGGGGAAAAGATACGCAGTATTTT
TRBJ2-6,few,TRBV12-3/TRBV12-4,-,CASTFGRSGANVLTF,TGTGCCAGCACTTTCGGACGCTCTGGGGCCAACGTCCTGACTTTC
TRBJ1-5,few,TRBV20-1,-,CSAKPQGYSNQPQHF,TGCAGTGCAAAACCGCAGGGTTATAGCAATCAGCCCCAGCATTTT
TRBJ2-1,-,TRBV12-3/TRBV12-4,TRBD2,CASSPGTSGGRGGEQFF,TGTGCCAGCAGCCCCGGGACTAGCGGGGGCCGGGGTGGGGAGCAGTTCTTC
TRBJ2-7,few,TRBV6-2/TRBV6-3,TRBD1,CASSYVTGAYEQYF,TGTGCCAGCAGTTACGTGACAGGGGCCTACGAGCAGTACTTC
TRBJ2-5,-,TRBV20-1,TRBD2,CSARDYWASGRMQETQYF,TGCAGTGCTAGAGATTATTGGGCTAGCGGGAGAATGCAAGAGACCCAGTACTTC
TRBJ2-4,-,TRBV20-1,-,CSASSGASDIQYF,TGCAGTGCTAGCTCAGGGGCCTCAGACATTCAGTACTTC
TRBJ1-5,-,TRBV12-3/TRBV12-4,TRBD1,CASSHDREGQPQHF,TGTGCCAGCAGTCACGACAGGGAGGGACAGCCCCAGCATTTT
TRBJ1-2,few,TRBV20-1,TRBD1,CSASGQDLYGYTF,TGCAGTGCCTCCGGACAGGACCTCTATGGCTACACCTTC
TRBJ2-7,few,TRBV11-2,TRBD1,CASSPRLWTGGEQYF,TGTGCCAGCAGCCCTCGCCTGTGGACAGGGGGCGAGCAGTACTTC
TRBJ2-5,few,TRBV27,-,CASSLTGPHNEQYF,TGTGCCAGCAGTTTGACGGGACCCCACAATGAGCAGTACTTC
TRBJ2-3,-,TRBV12-3/TRBV12-4,-,CASTWVRDTQYF,TGTGCCAGCACTTGGGTCCGAGATACGCAGTATTTT
TRBJ2-1,few,TRBV12-3/TRBV12-4,-,CASSFRLLKGNEQFF,TGTGCCAGCAGTTTTCGGCTGCTGAAAGGGAATGAGCAGTTCTTC
TRBJ2-3,-,TRBV2,-,CASSDPGGSGTDTQYF,TGTGCCAGCAGTGATCCGGGCGGGTCCGGCACAGATACGCAGTATTTT
TRBJ2-3,many,TRBV5-1,-,CASSLEVLTDTQYF,TGCGCCAGCAGCTTGGAGGTCCTCACAGATACGCAGTATTTT
TRBJ2-3,few,TRBV20-1,TRBD2,CSKIAGGTDTQYF,TGCAGTAAAATAGCGGGGGGTACAGATACGCAGTATTTT
TRBJ2-1,many,TRBV12-3/TRBV12-4,-,CASGPSEQFF,TGTGCCAGCGGCCCAAGTGAGCAGTTCTTC
TRBJ2-7,few,TRBV2,-,CASGFIYEQYF,TGTGCCAGCGGATTTATCTACGAGCAGTACTTC
TRBJ2-1,few,TRBV5-1,-,CASSLGWAGYNEQFF,TGCGCCAGCAGCTTGGGGTGGGCCGGATACAATGAGCAGTTCTTC
TRBJ2-7,few,TRBV19,TRBD1,CASSIGTGVYEQYF,TGTGCCAGTAGTATCGGGACAGGGGTGTACGAGCAGTACTTC
TRBJ2-7,-,TRBV2,TRBD1,CASSERGQNSYEQYF,TGTGCCAGCAGTGAAAGGGGACAGAACTCCTACGAGCAGTACTTC
TRBJ2-7,-,TRBV27,-,CASSLGRYKQYF,TGTGCCAGCAGCCTGGGACGTTACAAGCAGTACTTC
TRBJ2-7,few,TRBV18,TRBD1,CASGPGTGRGEQYF,TGTGCCAGCGGCCCAGGGACAGGGAGGGGTGAGCAGTACTTC
TRBJ1-4,few,TRBV20-1,-,CSAASEKLFF,TGCAGTGCGGCGAGTGAAAAACTGTTTTTT
TRBJ2-3,-,TRBV7-9,-,CASKAHTGDTQYF,TGTGCCAGCAAGGCGCACACGGGGGATACGCAGTATTTT